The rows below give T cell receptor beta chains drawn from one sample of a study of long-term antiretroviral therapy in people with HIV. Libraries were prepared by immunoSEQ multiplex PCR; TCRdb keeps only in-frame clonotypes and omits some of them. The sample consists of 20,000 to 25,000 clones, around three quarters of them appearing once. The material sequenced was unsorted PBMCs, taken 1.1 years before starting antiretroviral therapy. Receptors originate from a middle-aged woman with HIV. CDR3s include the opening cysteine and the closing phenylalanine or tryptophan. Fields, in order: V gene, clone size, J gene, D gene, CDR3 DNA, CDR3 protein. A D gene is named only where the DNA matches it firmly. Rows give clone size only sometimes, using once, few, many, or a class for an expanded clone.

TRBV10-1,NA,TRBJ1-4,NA,TGCGCCAGCAGTGAACAGGAAAATGAAAAACTGTTTTTT,CASSEQENEKLFF
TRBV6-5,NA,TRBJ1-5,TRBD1,TGTGCCAGCAGTAGGACAGGGGCTCAGCCCCAGCATTTT,CASSRTGAQPQHF
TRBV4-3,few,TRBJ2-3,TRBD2,TGCGCCAGCAGCCAAGCCGGGGGGAGCACAGATACGCAGTATTTT,CASSQAGGSTDTQYF
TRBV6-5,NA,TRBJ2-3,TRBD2,TGTGCCAGCAGTTACGGCTCAGCGGGGGGGCCAGATACGCAGTATTTT,CASSYGSAGGPDTQYF
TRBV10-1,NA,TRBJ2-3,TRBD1,TGCGCCAGCAGTGAGCCGGGACAGGGCACAGATACGCAGTATTTT,CASSEPGQGTDTQYF
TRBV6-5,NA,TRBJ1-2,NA,TGTGCCAGCAGGATGGACAGCGGGTATGGCTACACCTTC,CASRMDSGYGYTF
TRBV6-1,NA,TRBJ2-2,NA,TGTGCCAGCAGTGCTACAGGTACCGGGGAGCTGTTTTTT,CASSATGTGELFF
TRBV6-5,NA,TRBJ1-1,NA,TGTGCCAGCAGTTCGGGGAGCGCAGTAAAGGCTTTCTTT,CASSSGSAVKAFF
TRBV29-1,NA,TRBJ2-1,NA,TGCAGCGTTGTGGGGAAAAGCTCCTACAATGAGCAGTTCTTC,CSVVGKSSYNEQFF
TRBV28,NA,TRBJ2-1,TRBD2,TGTGCCAGCAGAGGGGGGGGACTAGCGGGAAATGAGCAGTTCTTC,CASRGGGLAGNEQFF
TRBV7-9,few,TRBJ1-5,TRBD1,TGTGCCAGCAGCGACCGGGACAGGGGTCCTCAGCCCCAGCATTTT,CASSDRDRGPQPQHF
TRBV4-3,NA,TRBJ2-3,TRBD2,TGCGCCAGCAGCCAGGGACTAGCGGGGGGCGCGGATACGCAGTATTTT,CASSQGLAGGADTQYF
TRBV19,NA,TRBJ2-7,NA,TGTGCCAGTAGTATAGTTGTTTCCTCCTACGAGCAGTACTTC,CASSIVVSSYEQYF
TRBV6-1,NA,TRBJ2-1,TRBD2,TGTGCCAGCAGTGGACTAGCGGCAAACAATGAGCAGTTCTTC,CASSGLAANNEQFF
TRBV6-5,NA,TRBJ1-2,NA,TGTGCCAGCAGTTACAGAGGACAGTACATTAACTATGGCTACACCTTC,CASSYRGQYINYGYTF
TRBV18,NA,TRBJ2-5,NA,TGTGCCAGCTCTCCAAGGACGTCTAGAGAGGCGGAGACCCAGTACTTC,CASSPRTSREAETQYF
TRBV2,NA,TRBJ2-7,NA,TGTGCCAGCAGTGAACCTCCCGTTTACGAGCAGTACTTC,CASSEPPVYEQYF
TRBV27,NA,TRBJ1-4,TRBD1,TGTGCCAGCAGAGTACAGGGGGTTGCAACTAATGAAAAACTGTTTTTT,CASRVQGVATNEKLFF
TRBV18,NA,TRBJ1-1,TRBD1,TGTGCCAGCTCACTCTACATTCCCGGGACAGGGGGCTCAGAAGCTTTCTTT,CASSLYIPGTGGSEAFF
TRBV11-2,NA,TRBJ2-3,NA,TGTGCCAGCAGCCACCCCTTAACAGATACGCAGTATTTT,CASSHPLTDTQYF
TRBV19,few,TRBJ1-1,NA,TGTGCCAGTAGTATGACGGGTGGGAGCACTGAAGCTTTCTTT,CASSMTGGSTEAFF
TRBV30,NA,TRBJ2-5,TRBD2,TGTGCCTGGAGTCTTGGACTAGCGAGACAAGAGACCCAGTACTTC,CAWSLGLARQETQYF
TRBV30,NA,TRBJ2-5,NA,TGTGCCTGGAGTTATGAGACCCAGTACTTC,CAWSYETQYF
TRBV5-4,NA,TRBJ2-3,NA,TGTGCCAGCAGCTTGCGGGAGAGGGGCACAGATACGCAGTATTTT,CASSLRERGTDTQYF
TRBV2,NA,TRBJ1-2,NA,TGTGCCAGCAACGGAAACTATGGCTACACCTTC,CASNGNYGYTF
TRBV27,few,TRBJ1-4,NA,TGTGCCAGCAGTTTATCAGGGGGGGAAAAACTGTTTTTT,CASSLSGGEKLFF